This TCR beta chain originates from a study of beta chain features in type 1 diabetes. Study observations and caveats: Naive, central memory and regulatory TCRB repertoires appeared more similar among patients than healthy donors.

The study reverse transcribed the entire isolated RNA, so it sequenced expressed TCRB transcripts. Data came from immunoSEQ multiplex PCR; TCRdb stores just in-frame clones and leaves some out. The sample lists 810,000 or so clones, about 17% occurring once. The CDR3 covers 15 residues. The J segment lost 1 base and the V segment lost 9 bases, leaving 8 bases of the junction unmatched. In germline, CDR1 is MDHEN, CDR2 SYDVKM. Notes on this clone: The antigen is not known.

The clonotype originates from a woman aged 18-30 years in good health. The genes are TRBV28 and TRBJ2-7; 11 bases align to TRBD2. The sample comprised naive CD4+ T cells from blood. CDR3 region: CASVWRTSGSYEQYF. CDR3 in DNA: TGTGCCAGTGTATGGAGGACTAGCGGGTCCTACGAGCAGTACTTC.